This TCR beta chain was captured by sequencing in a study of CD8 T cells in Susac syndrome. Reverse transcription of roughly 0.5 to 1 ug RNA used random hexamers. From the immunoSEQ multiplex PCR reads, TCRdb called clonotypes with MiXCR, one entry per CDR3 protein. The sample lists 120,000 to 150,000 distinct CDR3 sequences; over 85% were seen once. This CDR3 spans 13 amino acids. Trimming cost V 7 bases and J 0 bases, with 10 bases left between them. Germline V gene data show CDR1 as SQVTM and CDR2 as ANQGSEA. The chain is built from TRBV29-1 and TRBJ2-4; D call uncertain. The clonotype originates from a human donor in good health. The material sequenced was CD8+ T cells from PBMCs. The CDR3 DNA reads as TGCAGCGGCGCGACTGAAGCCAAAAACATTCAGTACTTC. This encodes CSGATEAKNIQYF.